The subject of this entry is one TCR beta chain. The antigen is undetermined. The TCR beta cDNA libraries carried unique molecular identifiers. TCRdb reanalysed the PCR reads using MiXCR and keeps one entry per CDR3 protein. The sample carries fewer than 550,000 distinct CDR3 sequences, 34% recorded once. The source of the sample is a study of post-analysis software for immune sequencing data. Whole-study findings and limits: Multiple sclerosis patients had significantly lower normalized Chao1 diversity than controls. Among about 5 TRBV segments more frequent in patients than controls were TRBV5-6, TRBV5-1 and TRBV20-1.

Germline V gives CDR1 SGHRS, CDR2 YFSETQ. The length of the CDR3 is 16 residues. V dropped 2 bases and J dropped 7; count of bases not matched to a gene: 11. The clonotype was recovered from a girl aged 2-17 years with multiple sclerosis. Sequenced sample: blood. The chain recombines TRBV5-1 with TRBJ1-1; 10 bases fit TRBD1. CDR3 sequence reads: CASSLTGTGVGNEAFF. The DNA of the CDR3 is TGCGCCAGCAGCTTAACCGGGACAGGGGTCGGTAATGAAGCTTTCTTT.